The 14 T cell receptor beta chains given below trace back to one sample, sequenced in a study of regulatory T cells in long-lasting Graves disease. iRepertoire HTBI primers and Arm-PCR of CDR3 regions built TCR beta libraries. MiXCR, applied by TCRdb to the multiplex PCR reads, yields one record per CDR3 protein. Of around 400,000 distinct CDR3 sequences in the sample, about 15% were seen once. Described time point: newly diagnosed GD, antithyroid drugs for less than 3 months. There was RNA extracted from PBMCs, and the TCR library was made from it. The same data also contributed to another study, on T cells in Graves' hyperthyroidism and ophthalmopathy.

The sequences come from peripheral blood mononuclear cells (PBMCs), collected at new diagnosis, from a patient treated with antithyroid drugs. Receptors originate from a woman between 40 and 55 years old with Graves disease.

This clonotype turned up a few times. CDR3 amino acids: CATSRTFTDTQYF. The CDR3, as DNA: TGTGCCACCAGCAGGACCTTCACAGATACGCAGTATTTT. The chain carries TRBV15 and TRBJ2-3; D call uncertain. This CDR3 contains 13 residues. Germline V gives CDR1 LNHNV, CDR2 YYDKDF (reference sequence). Trimming left V 3 bases short and J 2 bases short, with 6 bases between.

This clonotype was detected ten times or more. The V gene is TRBV7-9, the J gene TRBJ1-2; weak D call: TRBD1 (5 bases). Germline V lookup: CDR1 SEHNR, CDR2 FQNEAQ (reference sequence). V lost 3 bases, J lost 7 bases, and 12 bases lay in between. This CDR3 contains 13 residues. CDR3 region: CASSFGRGLGYTF. The CDR3 DNA follows: TGTGCCAGCAGCTTTGGTAGGGGCCTTGGCTACACCTTC.

This clonotype was seen at least ten times. The chain is built from TRBV6-2 or TRBV6-3 and TRBJ2-2, with 9 bases aligning to TRBD2. The germline V gene has CDR1 MNHEY and CDR2 SVGEGT. This CDR3 contains 17 residues. V lost 5 bases, J lost 6 bases, and 13 bases stayed unmatched. CDR3 in DNA: TGTGCCAGCAGTGAAGTAGCGGGAGCCGGGGCCTCCGGGGAGCTGTTTTTT. Protein product: CASSEVAGAGASGELFF.

This clonotype was counted ten times or more. The chain recombines TRBV11-2 with TRBJ1-1; D uncertain. Germline V gene lookup returns CDR1 SGHAT and CDR2 FQNNGV. Trimming left V 4 bases short and J 1 base short, with 19 bases between. The CDR3 is 17 amino acids. Here the CDR3 DNA reads TGTGCCAGCAGCTCAATAACCCCTGCCGACGGGAACACTGAAGCTTTCTTT. This translates into CASSSITPADGNTEAFF.

The table lists this clonotype with many counts. The chain links TRBV30 to TRBJ1-2; perhaps TRBD1 as D (5 bases). Trimming shortened V by 2 bases and J by 3 bases, and 10 bases separated the two germline ends. The CDR3 extends over 13 amino acids. The germline gives CDR1 GTSNPN, CDR2 SVGIG (reference sequence). The CDR3 reads CAWSTWGDYGYTF. The CDR3 DNA is TGTGCCTGGAGTACCTGGGGGGACTATGGCTACACCTTC.

There are many counts of this clonotype. The chain links TRBV28 to TRBJ2-2; D not certain. Trimming cost V 0 bases and J 2 bases, with 4 bases left between them. The germline CDR1 and CDR2 sequences are MDHEN and SYDVKM. The CDR3 has 14 residues. The CDR3 bases are TGTGCCAGCAGTTTATGGGGAAACACCGGGGAGCTGTTTTTT. Its translation: CASSLWGNTGELFF.

This clonotype was seen repeatedly, ten times or more. This rearrangement joins TRBV19 to TRBJ1-5; TRBD1 matches at 11 bases. The CDR3 is 19 amino acids. Losses at the gene ends were 3 bases for V and 3 bases for J; bases not matched to a gene: 13. Germline V gene sequence: CDR1 LNHDA, CDR2 SQIVND (reference sequence). CDR3: CASSMWKGQGVSPNQPQHF. CDR3 bases: TGTGCCAGTAGTATGTGGAAGGGACAGGGGGTTTCCCCCAATCAGCCCCAGCATTTT. The entire variable domain, with the rest obtained from reference TRBV19 and TRBJ1-5, is as follows: DGGITQSPKYLFRKEGQNVTLSCEQNLNHDAMYWYRQDPGQGLRLIYYSQIVNDFQKGDIAEGYSVSREKKESFPLTVTSAQKNPTAFYLCASSMWKGQGVSPNQPQHFGDGTRLSIL.

The chain employs TRBV19 and TRBJ1-3; 9 nucleotides line up with TRBD1. Looked up from germline, CDR1 is LNHDA and CDR2 is SQIVND (reference sequence). This CDR3 is 16 amino acids long. The V and J ends lost 4 bases and 7 bases, in that order; junction bases with no gene match: 11. CDR3 residues: CASSTAGQGGGNTIYF. In DNA, the CDR3 is TGTGCCAGTAGTACCGCGGGACAGGGCGGGGGGAACACCATATATTTT. The full variable domain, in which reference TRBV19 and TRBJ1-3 provide the parts outside the CDR3, is DGGITQSPKYLFRKEGQNVTLSCEQNLNHDAMYWYRQDPGQGLRLIYYSQIVNDFQKGDIAEGYSVSREKKESFPLTVTSAQKNPTAFYLCASSTAGQGGGNTIYFGEGSWLTVV.

In this sample, this clonotype turned up many times. The V and J genes are TRBV19 and TRBJ2-5; 11 bases align to TRBD1. The germline V gene has CDR1 LNHDA and CDR2 SQIVND (reference sequence). V gave up 4 bases and J gave up 5 bases; unmatched junction bases: 3. This CDR3 is 14 amino acids long. CDR3 loop: CASSTGTGGETQYF. In nucleotides, the CDR3 is TGTGCCAGTAGTACTGGGACAGGGGGGGAGACCCAGTACTTC.

This clonotype was seen many times. The chain joins TRBV15 to TRBJ1-3, with 7 bases identical to TRBD1. Germline values: CDR1 LNHNV, CDR2 YYDKDF (reference sequence). Germline trimming cut 1 base from V and 4 bases from J; bases unmatched to any gene: 10. CDR3 length: 17 residues. CDR3 nucleotides: TGTGCCACCAGCAGAGGGAAGGAGGGGGCGCGGGGAAACACCATATATTTT. It yields the protein CATSRGKEGARGNTIYF.

V usage is TRBV4-1 and J usage is TRBJ2-3; a possible D gene is TRBD2 (6 bases). V was shortened by 2 bases and J by 0 bases, with 18 bases between the two germline ends. The CDR3 contains 18 residues. Germline CDR1 MGHRA, CDR2 YSYEKL. As DNA, the CDR3 is TGCGCCAGCAGCCAAAAAACCCCGGGGAGCGGGAGCACAGATACGCAGTATTTT. Translation: CASSQKTPGSGSTDTQYF.

This clonotype has a count of ten or more. The chain combines TRBV12-3 or TRBV12-4 with TRBJ2-1; 8 nucleotides agree with TRBD2. V was clipped by 4 bases and J by 8 bases; unmatched bases: 10. This CDR3 is built from 15 residues. The CDR3 loop reads CASSYGTRASDEQFF. CDR3 DNA: TGTGCCAGCAGTTACGGGACTAGGGCTAGCGATGAGCAGTTCTTC.

CDR3 region: CASSMGLAGSYEQYF. Written as DNA, the CDR3 is TGTGCCAGTAGTATGGGACTAGCGGGCTCCTACGAGCAGTACTTC. The genes are TRBV19 and TRBJ2-7, with 12 bases identical to TRBD2. The CDR3 contains 15 residues. V was pared by 3 bases and J by 0 bases, with 0 bases of the junction left unmatched. Germline CDR1 and CDR2: LNHDA and SQIVND (reference sequence).

This clonotype turned up a few times. This chain connects TRBV2 to TRBJ1-2; 10 bases align to TRBD1. The CDR3 consists of 14 residues. J was trimmed by 4 bases and V by 10 bases; bases with no gene match: 9. Germline CDR1 is SNHLY and CDR2 is FYNNEI. The CDR3 sequence is CANTRQGASYGYTF. DNA of the CDR3: TGTGCCAACACCCGACAGGGGGCGAGCTATGGCTACACCTTC.